Described below is a single T cell receptor (beta chain) sequence and its context. The CDR3 has 17 amino acids. V lost 5 bases, J lost 7 bases, and 16 bases stayed unmatched. Germline V gives CDR1 LNHDA, CDR2 SQIVND (reference sequence). This entry belongs to a study of T cells in Graves' hyperthyroidism and ophthalmopathy. TCR beta CDR3 regions were amplified from RNA transcripts. Researchers ran a first-round RT-PCR on the TCR CDR3 using the HTBI primer set. MiXCR, run by TCRdb on the multiplex PCR reads, gives a single entry per CDR3 protein. The sample holds approximately 330,000 distinct CDR3 sequences, around 20% seen once.

The sample taken for sequencing was blood. This rearrangement joins TRBV19 to TRBJ2-1; 8 bases are shared with TRBD2. This receptor was taken from a woman aged 45-65 years with Graves' hyperthyroidism. CDR3 nucleotides: TGTGCCAGTAGTGCGTTAAAAACGGGACTAGTGCCTAATGAGCAGTTCTTC. Residues: CASSALKTGLVPNEQFF.